The clone carrying this T cell receptor beta chain was recorded a few times. These data belong to a study of cytotoxic CD8 clonotypes in ibrutinib-treated CLL. Study context: Productive templates per sample averaged approximately 240,000; productive rearrangements, 80,000 to 95,000.

Looked up from germline, CDR1 is LNHDA and CDR2 is SQIVND (reference sequence). The CDR3 contains 15 residues. Losses at the gene ends were 5 bases for V and 3 bases for J; bases not matched to a gene: 8. Sequenced by immunoSEQ multiplex PCR; TCRdb stores in-frame clones only, minus some. The sample holds about 13,000 clones, about two thirds seen once. This rearrangement joins TRBV19 to TRBJ1-1; 8 bases align to TRBD1. This sample comprised PBMCs, obtained before ibrutinib treatment. The source is a human donor with chronic lymphocytic leukemia. Here the CDR3 reads CASSPGQGSHTEAFF. For the CDR3, the DNA is TGTGCCAGTAGTCCCGGACAGGGTTCGCACACTGAAGCTTTCTTT.